This T cell receptor (beta chain) comes out of a study of T cell repertoires in cytomegalovirus infection. In the study overall: The authors relied on CMV epitopes, both recently identified HLA-C-restricted and well-studied HLA-B-restricted. Indicated by public TCR beta signatures were CMV infection and matching HLA type.

Whole-study results and caveats: Totalled public TCR beta family frequency picked out people who carried CMV plus the relevant HLA.

TCRdb passed the reads through MiXCR, listing each CDR3 protein once. The data hold roughly 920,000 distinct CDR3 sequences, with approximately 33% observed a single time. With respect to this clonotype: What it binds is unknown.

CDR1 is SEHNR and CDR2 is FQNEAQ in the germline V gene (reference sequence). There are 15 residues in the CDR3. V lost 4 bases and J lost 2; bases outside the gene matches: 7. This clonotype was obtained from a human donor in good health (CMV status not recorded). Some clones in this sample may be carry-over from other donors' samples. The chain employs TRBV7-9 and TRBJ2-7; TRBD2 matches 8 bases. The sample consisted of cultured CD8+ T cells from PBMCs, taken from culture after CMV antigen stimulation. In DNA, the CDR3 is TGTGCCAGCAGCTGGACTAGCAGGGAAACCTACGAGCAGTACTTC. It encodes CASSWTSRETYEQYF.